The next 2 T cell receptor beta chains were all read from a single sample in a study of blood T cell repertoires in COVID-19. Using immunoSEQ multiplex PCR, the repertoire was profiled, and TCRdb retains in-frame clones only, with some absent. This sample has about 140,000 clones; roughly 86% occur once, and the top ten carry approximately 2%. The source material was peripheral blood. The source of these receptors is a man in his 70s with acute or convalescent COVID-19.

The rearrangement links TRBV11-2 to TRBJ1-3; 9 nucleotides match TRBD1. Germline CDR1 SGHAT, CDR2 FQNNGV. CDR3 length: 15 amino acids. J lost 1 base, V lost 3 bases, and 1 base had no gene match. The CDR3 is CASSLGTGSGNTIYF. Here the CDR3 DNA reads TGTGCCAGCAGCTTGGGGACAGGGTCTGGAAACACCATATATTTT.

CDR3 sequence: CAVGGSEAFF. CDR3 DNA sequence: TGTGCCGTGGGGGGTTCTGAAGCTTTCTTT. The rearrangement uses TRBV6-5 and TRBJ1-1; TRBD1 is a possible D gene (5 bases). The CDR3 runs 10 residues. The V gene lost 11 bases and the J gene lost 6 bases, with 10 bases spanning the gap. Germline V gives CDR1 MNHEY, CDR2 SVGAGI.